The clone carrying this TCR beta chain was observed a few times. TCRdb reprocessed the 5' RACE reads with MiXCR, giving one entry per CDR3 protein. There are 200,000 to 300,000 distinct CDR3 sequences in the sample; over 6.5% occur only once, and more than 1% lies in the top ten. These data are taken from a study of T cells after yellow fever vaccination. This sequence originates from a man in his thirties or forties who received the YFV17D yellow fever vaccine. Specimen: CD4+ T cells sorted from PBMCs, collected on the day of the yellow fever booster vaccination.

As DNA, the CDR3 is TGCGCCAGCAGCCAAGATCCCCAGCCAGGCGCAGATACGCAGTATTTT. Amino acids: CASSQDPQPGADTQYF. The chain joins TRBV4-3 to TRBJ2-3; D is ambiguous. Germline CDR1 is LGHNA and CDR2 is YSLEER. The V gene lost 0 bases and the J gene lost 4 bases, with 14 bases spanning the gap. There are 16 residues in the CDR3.